Listed below are T cell receptor beta chains from one sample, sequenced in a study of blood T cell repertoires in COVID-19. Clones were sequenced by immunoSEQ multiplex PCR, and TCRdb holds only the in-frame ones, with some missing. The sample has about 250,000 clones; about 85% are singletons. Sequencing input: peripheral blood. The receptors shown here come from a young man with active or convalescent COVID-19. Each CDR3 is given with its conserved first and last residue. The D gene is left open where the match is weak. Clone size is shown for a subset of rows, as once, few, many or a class of expanded clone.

V gene	clone size	J gene	D gene	CDR3 protein	CDR3 DNA
TRBV18	NA	TRBJ1-2	NA	CASSPQTTARDYGYTF	TGTGCCAGCTCACCGCAAACCACCGCCAGGGACTATGGCTACACCTTC
TRBV6-6	NA	TRBJ2-2	NA	CASEDRIGTGELFF	TGTGCCAGCGAGGACAGAATCGGCACCGGGGAGCTGTTTTTT
TRBV11-1	NA	TRBJ1-1	NA	CASSLLSGIFTEAFF	TGTGCCAGCAGCTTATTGTCGGGAATCTTCACTGAAGCTTTCTTT
TRBV19	NA	TRBJ1-5	NA	CASSSGLISNQPQHF	TGTGCCAGTAGTTCCGGACTCATTAGCAATCAGCCCCAGCATTTT
TRBV9	NA	TRBJ2-1	NA	CASSAPGAVPYNEQFF	TGTGCCAGCAGCGCCCCTGGGGCTGTTCCCTACAATGAGCAGTTCTTC
TRBV10-3	NA	TRBJ1-3	NA	CASREGNTIYF	TGTGCCAGCCGCGAGGGAAACACCATATATTTT
TRBV3-1/TRBV3-2	once	TRBJ2-1	NA	CASSQDLNNEQFF	TGTGCCAGCAGCCAAGACCTAAACAATGAGCAGTTCTTC
TRBV16	few	TRBJ2-7	TRBD1	CASSPRAGQGFYEQYF	TGTGCCAGCAGCCCTAGGGCAGGACAGGGGTTCTACGAGCAGTACTTC
TRBV6-2/TRBV6-3	NA	TRBJ2-5	TRBD2	CASSYGLAGGTETQYF	TGTGCCAGCAGTTACGGACTAGCGGGAGGAACGGAGACCCAGTACTTC
TRBV28	NA	TRBJ2-2	NA	CASSPTRVGELFF	TGTGCCAGCAGCCCAACTCGGGTCGGGGAGCTGTTTTTT
TRBV4-1	NA	TRBJ1-2	NA	CASSQDPGFDGYTF	TGCGCCAGCAGCCAAGATCCGGGATTTGATGGCTACACCTTC
TRBV7-8	NA	TRBJ1-1	NA	CASSLQPTQGEAFF	TGTGCCAGCAGTTTACAGCCAACTCAGGGTGAAGCTTTCTTT
TRBV7-2	NA	TRBJ2-1	NA	CASSLRGADYNEQFF	TGTGCCAGCAGCCTACGGGGAGCGGACTACAATGAGCAGTTCTTC
TRBV27	NA	TRBJ2-3	TRBD2	CASSLLGTSGPTYTQYF	TGTGCCAGCAGTTTACTTGGGACTAGCGGACCCACATATACGCAGTATTTT
TRBV7-2	NA	TRBJ2-7	NA	CASSPLGGLGSEQYF	TGTGCCAGCAGCCCCCTGGGAGGTCTGGGGAGCGAGCAGTACTTC
TRBV7-9	NA	TRBJ1-1	NA	CASSLGRAEAFF	TGTGCCAGCAGCTTAGGCAGGGCTGAAGCTTTCTTT
TRBV6-4	NA	TRBJ2-7	NA	CASSDFPGHQLYEQYF	TGTGCCAGCAGTGACTTTCCGGGACATCAACTCTACGAGCAGTACTTC
TRBV5-1	NA	TRBJ2-7	TRBD1	CASSPGQGIYEQYF	TGCGCCAGCAGCCCCGGACAGGGGATCTACGAGCAGTACTTC
TRBV3-1/TRBV3-2	once	TRBJ2-7	NA	CASSPPSDSYEQYF	TGTGCCAGCAGCCCACCCAGCGACTCCTACGAGCAGTACTTC
TRBV7-2	NA	TRBJ2-1	NA	CASSAVNKSWEQFF	TGTGCCAGCAGCGCCGTTAACAAATCCTGGGAGCAGTTCTTC
TRBV5-1	once	TRBJ1-6	TRBD1	CASSPWAGTGVDSPLHF	TGCGCCAGCAGCCCATGGGCCGGGACAGGGGTAGATTCACCCCTCCACTTT
TRBV5-4	NA	TRBJ2-5	TRBD2	CASSLGGASGETQYF	TGTGCCAGCAGCTTGGGTGGGGCTAGCGGAGAGACCCAGTACTTC
TRBV16	NA	TRBJ2-7	TRBD1	CASSQFAQGASYEQYF	TGTGCCAGCAGCCAATTTGCGCAGGGGGCCTCCTACGAGCAGTACTTC
TRBV27	NA	TRBJ1-2	NA	CASSPRPGIPNYGYTF	TGTGCCAGCAGCCCCCGCCCAGGGATACCTAACTATGGCTACACCTTC
TRBV11-2	NA	TRBJ1-3	NA	CANSLDMELGTIYF	TGTGCCAACAGCTTAGATATGGAGTTGGGCACCATATATTTT
TRBV4-2	NA	TRBJ1-1	NA	CASSQVGAMNTEAFF	TGTGCCAGCAGCCAAGTGGGGGCCATGAACACTGAAGCTTTCTTT
TRBV5-1	NA	TRBJ2-1	NA	CASSLARNSYNEQFF	TGCGCCAGCAGCTTGGCTAGGAACTCCTACAATGAGCAGTTCTTC
TRBV7-9	NA	TRBJ2-1	TRBD2	CASSPKTTSGEFDEQFF	TGTGCCAGCAGCCCTAAGACCACTAGCGGTGAATTTGATGAGCAGTTCTTC
TRBV5-1	NA	TRBJ2-2	NA	CASSAGPLGSTGELFF	TGCGCCAGCAGCGCGGGCCCTCTAGGTAGCACCGGGGAGCTGTTTTTT
TRBV9	NA	TRBJ1-5	TRBD1	CASSVSGGSQPQHF	TGTGCCAGCAGCGTATCAGGGGGAAGTCAGCCCCAGCATTTT
TRBV28	once	TRBJ2-7	NA	CASSRGYEQYF	TGTGCCAGCAGTAGAGGTTACGAGCAGTACTTC
TRBV6-2/TRBV6-3	once	TRBJ2-7	TRBD2	CASSYPGLAVHEQYF	TGTGCCAGCAGTTACCCAGGACTAGCGGTCCACGAGCAGTACTTC
TRBV28	NA	TRBJ1-4	TRBD1	CASSLWSGTGGAGANEKLFF	TGTGCCAGCAGTTTATGGTCCGGGACAGGGGGCGCCGGGGCTAATGAAAAACTGTTTTTT
TRBV2	NA	TRBJ1-2	NA	CASSEGGQGRGYTF	TGTGCCAGCAGTGAAGGGGGGCAGGGACGTGGCTACACCTTC
TRBV9	NA	TRBJ1-4	NA	CASSVAPDREKLFF	TGTGCCAGCAGCGTAGCCCCGGACAGAGAAAAACTGTTTTTT
TRBV14	many	TRBJ2-3	TRBD1	CASSPRQGGTDTQYF	TGTGCCAGCAGCCCCCGACAGGGTGGCACAGATACGCAGTATTTT
TRBV7-7	NA	TRBJ2-7	TRBD2	CASSLGLAGAYEQYF	TGTGCTAGCAGCTTAGGTTTAGCGGGAGCTTACGAGCAGTACTTC
TRBV29-1	NA	TRBJ1-5	TRBD1	CSVGAGGGNQPQHF	TGCAGCGTTGGGGCAGGGGGTGGCAATCAGCCCCAGCATTTT
TRBV3-1/TRBV3-2	NA	TRBJ1-4	TRBD1	CASSQMGQGVEKLFF	TGTGCCAGCAGCCAAATGGGACAGGGTGTGGAAAAACTGTTTTTT
TRBV7-3	NA	TRBJ2-3	NA	CASSVPGGPTDTQYF	TGTGCCAGCAGCGTCCCCGGGGGGCCTACAGATACGCAGTATTTT
TRBV7-2	NA	TRBJ1-3	NA	CASSLRGGLISGNTIYF	TGTGCCAGCAGCTTACGGGGGGGGCTTATCTCTGGAAACACCATATATTTT
TRBV5-6	NA	TRBJ1-6	NA	CASSREGGISPLHF	TGTGCCAGCAGTCGAGAGGGGGGGATTTCACCCCTCCACTTT
TRBV27	NA	TRBJ1-4	TRBD1	CASSFSGGVPTNEKLFF	TGTGCCAGCAGTTTTTCAGGGGGAGTCCCAACTAATGAAAAACTGTTTTTT
TRBV13	NA	TRBJ2-2	TRBD2	CASSSRTSLNTGELFF	TGTGCCAGCAGCTCTCGGACTAGCTTAAACACCGGGGAGCTGTTTTTT
TRBV21-1	once	TRBJ1-3	NA	CASSKKTGGDGNTIYF	TGTGCCAGCAGCAAAAAGACAGGGGGTGATGGAAACACCATATATTTT
TRBV5-1	NA	TRBJ1-1	NA	CASSLKLLNTEAFF	TGCGCCAGCAGCTTGAAATTATTGAACACTGAAGCTTTCTTT
TRBV7-2	NA	TRBJ2-1	TRBD2	CASSLTGTSRYNEQFF	TGTGCCAGCAGCTTGACAGGGACTAGCAGATACAATGAGCAGTTCTTC
TRBV5-1	NA	TRBJ2-2	TRBD1	CASSGTGTAYTGELFF	TGCGCCAGCAGCGGAACCGGGACAGCCTACACCGGGGAGCTGTTTTTT
TRBV7-8	few	TRBJ1-6	NA	CASRISSYNSPLHF	TGTGCCAGCAGGATTAGCTCCTATAATTCACCCCTCCACTTT
TRBV2	NA	TRBJ2-3	TRBD2	CASKGLAGGLDTQYF	TGTGCCAGCAAGGGGCTAGCGGGAGGGCTCGATACGCAGTATTTT
TRBV3-1/TRBV3-2	NA	TRBJ1-1	NA	CASSQGGFGTEAFF	TGTGCCAGCAGCCAAGGAGGGTTTGGGACTGAAGCTTTCTTT
TRBV27	NA	TRBJ2-6	NA	CASSSSGANVLAF	TGTGCCAGCAGTTCCTCTGGGGCCAACGTCCTGGCTTTC
TRBV28	once	TRBJ1-1	NA	CASSSRGLNTEAFF	TGTGCCAGCAGTTCGAGGGGGTTGAACACTGAAGCTTTCTTT
TRBV18	NA	TRBJ1-1	TRBD1	CASSPGTGRGNTEAFF	TGTGCCAGCTCACCCGGGACAGGGAGGGGGAACACTGAAGCTTTCTTT
TRBV30	once	TRBJ1-1	TRBD1	CAWADRVWTEAFF	TGTGCCTGGGCGGACAGGGTCTGGACTGAAGCTTTCTTT